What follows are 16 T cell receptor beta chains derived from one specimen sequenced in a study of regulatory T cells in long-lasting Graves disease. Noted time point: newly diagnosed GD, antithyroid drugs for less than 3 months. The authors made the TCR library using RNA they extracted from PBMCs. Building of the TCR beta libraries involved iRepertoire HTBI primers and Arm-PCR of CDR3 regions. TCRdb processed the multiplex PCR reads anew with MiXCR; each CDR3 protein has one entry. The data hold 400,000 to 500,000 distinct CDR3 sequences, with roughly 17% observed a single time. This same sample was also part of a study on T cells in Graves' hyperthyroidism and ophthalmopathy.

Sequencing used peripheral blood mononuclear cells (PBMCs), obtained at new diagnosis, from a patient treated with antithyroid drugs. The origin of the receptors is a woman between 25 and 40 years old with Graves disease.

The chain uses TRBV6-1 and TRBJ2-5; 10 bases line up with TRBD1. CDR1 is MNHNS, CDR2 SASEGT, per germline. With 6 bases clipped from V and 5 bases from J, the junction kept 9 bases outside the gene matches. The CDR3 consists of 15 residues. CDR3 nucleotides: TGTGCCAGCAGAATCGCGGGACAGGGGTTCGAGACCCAGTACTTC. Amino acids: CASRIAGQGFETQYF.

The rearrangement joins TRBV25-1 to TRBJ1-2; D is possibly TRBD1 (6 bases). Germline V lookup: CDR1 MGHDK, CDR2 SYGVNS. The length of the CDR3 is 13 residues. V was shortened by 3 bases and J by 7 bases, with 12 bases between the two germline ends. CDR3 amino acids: CASSDNRVGGYTF. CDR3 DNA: TGTGCCAGCAGTGATAACAGGGTGGGTGGCTACACCTTC.

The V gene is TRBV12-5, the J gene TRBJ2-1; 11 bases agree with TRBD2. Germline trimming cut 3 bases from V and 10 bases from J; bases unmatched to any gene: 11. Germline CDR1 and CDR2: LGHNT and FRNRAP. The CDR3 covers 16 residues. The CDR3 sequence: CASGLGVAGGPGEQFF. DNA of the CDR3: TGTGCTAGTGGTTTAGGTGTAGCGGGAGGGCCGGGGGAGCAGTTCTTC.

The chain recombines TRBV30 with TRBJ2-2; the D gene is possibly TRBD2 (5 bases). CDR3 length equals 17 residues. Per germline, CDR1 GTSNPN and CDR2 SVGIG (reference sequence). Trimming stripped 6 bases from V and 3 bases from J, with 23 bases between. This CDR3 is CACYRWLTRGYTGELFF. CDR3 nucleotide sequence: TGTGCCTGCTACCGATGGCTCACGAGAGGGTACACCGGGGAGCTGTTTTTT.

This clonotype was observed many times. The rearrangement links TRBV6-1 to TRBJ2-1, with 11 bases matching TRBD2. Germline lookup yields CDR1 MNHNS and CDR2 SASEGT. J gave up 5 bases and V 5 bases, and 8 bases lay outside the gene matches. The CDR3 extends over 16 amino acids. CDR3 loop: CASSPATSGKDNEQFF. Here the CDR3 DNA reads TGTGCCAGCAGTCCGGCGACTAGCGGGAAAGACAATGAGCAGTTCTTC.

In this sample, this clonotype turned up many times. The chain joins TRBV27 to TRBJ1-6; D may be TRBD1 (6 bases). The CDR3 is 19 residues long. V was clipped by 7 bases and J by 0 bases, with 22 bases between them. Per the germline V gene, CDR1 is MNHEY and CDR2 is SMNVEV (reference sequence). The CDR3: CASTQVGGLRSSYNSPLHF. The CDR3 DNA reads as TGTGCCAGCACCCAAGTTGGGGGGCTTCGTAGCTCCTATAATTCACCCCTCCACTTT.

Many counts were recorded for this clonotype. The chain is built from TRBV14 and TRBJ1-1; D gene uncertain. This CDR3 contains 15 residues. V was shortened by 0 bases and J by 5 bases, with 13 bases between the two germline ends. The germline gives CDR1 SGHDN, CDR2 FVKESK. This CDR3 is CASSQDWAEITEAFF. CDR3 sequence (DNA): TGTGCCAGCAGCCAAGATTGGGCAGAGATTACTGAAGCTTTCTTT.

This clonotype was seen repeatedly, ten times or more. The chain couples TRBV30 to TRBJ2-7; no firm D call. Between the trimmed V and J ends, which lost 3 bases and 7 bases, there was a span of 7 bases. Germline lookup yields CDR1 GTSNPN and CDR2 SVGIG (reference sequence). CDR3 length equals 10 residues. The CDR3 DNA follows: TGTGCCTGGAGCCCCAGGGAGCAGTACTTC. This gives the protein CAWSPREQYF.

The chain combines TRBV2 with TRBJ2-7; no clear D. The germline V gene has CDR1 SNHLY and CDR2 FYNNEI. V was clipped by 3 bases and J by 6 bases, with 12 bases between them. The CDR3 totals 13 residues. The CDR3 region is CASSDYRACEQYF. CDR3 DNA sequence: TGTGCCAGCAGTGACTACAGAGCCTGCGAGCAGTACTTC.

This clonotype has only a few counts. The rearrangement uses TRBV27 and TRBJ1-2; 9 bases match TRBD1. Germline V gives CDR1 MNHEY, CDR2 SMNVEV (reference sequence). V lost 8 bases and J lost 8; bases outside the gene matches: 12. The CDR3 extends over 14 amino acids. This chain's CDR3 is CASQPGQGLGGYTF. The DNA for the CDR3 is TGTGCCAGCCAGCCGGGACAGGGATTAGGAGGCTACACCTTC.

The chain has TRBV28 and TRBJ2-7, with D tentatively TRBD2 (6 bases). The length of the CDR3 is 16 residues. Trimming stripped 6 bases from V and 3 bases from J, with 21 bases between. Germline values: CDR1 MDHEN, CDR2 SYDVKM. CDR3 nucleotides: TGTGCCAGCAGGGGGGAACAGCGGCGGGAAGACTACGAGCAGTACTTC. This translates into CASRGEQRREDYEQYF. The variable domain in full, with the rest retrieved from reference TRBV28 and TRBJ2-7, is DVKVTQSSRYLVKRTGEKVFLECVQDMDHENMFWYRQDPGLGLRLIYFSYDVKMKEKGDIPEGYSVSREKKERFSLILESASTNQTSMYLCASRGEQRREDYEQYFGPGTRLTVT.

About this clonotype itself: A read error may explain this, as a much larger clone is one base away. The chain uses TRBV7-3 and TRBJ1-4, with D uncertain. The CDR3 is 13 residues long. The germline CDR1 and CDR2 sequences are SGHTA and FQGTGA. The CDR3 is CVSSRSRGEKLFF. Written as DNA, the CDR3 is TGTGTCAGCAGCCGATCACGGGGTGAAAAACTGTTTTTT.

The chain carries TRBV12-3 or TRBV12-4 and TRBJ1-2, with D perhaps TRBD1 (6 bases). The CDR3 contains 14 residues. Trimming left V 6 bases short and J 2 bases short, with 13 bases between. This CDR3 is CASSPKGGNYGYTF. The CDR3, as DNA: TGTGCCAGCAGCCCTAAGGGGGGGAACTATGGCTACACCTTC.

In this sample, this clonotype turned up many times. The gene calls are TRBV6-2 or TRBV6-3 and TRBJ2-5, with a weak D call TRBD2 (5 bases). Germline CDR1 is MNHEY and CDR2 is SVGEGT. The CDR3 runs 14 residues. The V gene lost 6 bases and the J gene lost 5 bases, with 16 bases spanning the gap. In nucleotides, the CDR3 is TGTGCCAGCAGCCCCCTCGGGGTCGTGGAGACCCAGTACTTC. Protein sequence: CASSPLGVVETQYF.

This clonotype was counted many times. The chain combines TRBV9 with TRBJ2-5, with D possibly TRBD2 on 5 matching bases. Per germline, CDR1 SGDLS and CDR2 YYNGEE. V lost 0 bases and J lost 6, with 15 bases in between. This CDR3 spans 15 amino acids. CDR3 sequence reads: CASSVALESGKTQYF. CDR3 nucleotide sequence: TGTGCCAGCAGCGTAGCCCTGGAGTCGGGGAAGACCCAGTACTTC.

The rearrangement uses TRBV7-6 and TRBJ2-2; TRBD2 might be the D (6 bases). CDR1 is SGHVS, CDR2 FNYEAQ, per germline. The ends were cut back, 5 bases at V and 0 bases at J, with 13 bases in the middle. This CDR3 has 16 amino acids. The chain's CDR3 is CASSAMQRANTGELFF. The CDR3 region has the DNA TGTGCCAGCAGCGCCATGCAGCGGGCGAACACCGGGGAGCTGTTTTTT.